One sample yielded the 8 T cell receptor beta chains listed below, sequenced in a study of cytomegalovirus exposure and HLA in healthy donors. With 60 Vbeta and 13 Jbeta primers, the PCR was carried out. Assay used: immunoSEQ multiplex PCR; TCRdb lists only in-frame clones, some missing. The sample records about 83,000 clones, around 79% being singletons. The sample was PBMCs. The source of these receptors is a man between 18 and 29 years old in good health and CMV-seropositive.

This chain uses TRBV28 with TRBJ2-1; D unresolved. The germline V gene has CDR1 MDHEN and CDR2 SYDVKM. The CDR3 consists of 13 residues. V was pared by 2 bases and J by 8 bases, with 10 bases between. CDR3 DNA sequence: TGTGCCAGCAGTTTACCGCGGCGGTATGAGCAGTTCTTC. It translates to CASSLPRRYEQFF.

A few counts support this clone. The rearrangement links TRBV5-6 to TRBJ2-4, with 12 bases aligning to TRBD2. The CDR3 covers 16 residues. V shed 4 bases, J shed 6 bases, and the junction held 8 bases outside the gene matches. Per germline, CDR1 SGHDT and CDR2 YYEEEE. CDR3 residues: CASSPLAGGAGNIQYF. CDR3 nucleotides: TGTGCCAGCAGCCCTCTAGCGGGAGGGGCCGGAAACATTCAGTACTTC.

The chain uses TRBV18 and TRBJ2-7, with a weak D call TRBD2 (6 bases). CDR1 and CDR2 (germline): KGHSH, LQKENI. V gave up 0 bases and J gave up 4 bases, with 13 bases separating them. The CDR3 is made up of 15 amino acids. In DNA, the CDR3 is TGTGCCAGCTCACCACCGTCCGGGAGTAGGTACGAGCAGTACTTC. Translation: CASSPPSGSRYEQYF.

The V gene is TRBV6-5, the J gene TRBJ1-4; D remains unclear. Deletions cut 6 bases from V and 8 bases from J, with 16 bases between. The germline V gene encodes CDR1 MNHEY and CDR2 SVGAGI. The CDR3 spans 14 residues. CDR3 nucleotides: TGTGCCAGCAGCCCCACGCCCACAAGAGAAAAACTGTTTTTT. It yields the protein CASSPTPTREKLFF.

V gene TRBV5-1 combines with J gene TRBJ2-5, with 11 bases lining up with TRBD1. This CDR3 spans 14 amino acids. After removal of 4 bases from V and 7 bases from J, the junction contained 6 bases not matched to a gene. The germline gives CDR1 SGHRS, CDR2 YFSETQ. The CDR3 spells CASSTDRGQWTQYF. The CDR3 DNA reads as TGCGCCAGCAGCACGGACAGGGGGCAGTGGACCCAGTACTTC.

The chain couples TRBV2 to TRBJ2-7, with D possibly matching TRBD2 (7 bases). Germline V gene data show CDR1 as SNHLY and CDR2 as FYNNEI. V was trimmed by 9 bases and J by 2 bases, leaving 11 bases between them. The CDR3 covers 12 residues. The CDR3 coding sequence is TGTGCCAGGGGAGGGGGGCCCTACGAGCAGTACTTC. Amino acid sequence: CARGGGPYEQYF.

The CDR3 protein is CASSIGAGDYSLHF. The CDR3 DNA is TGTGCCAGCAGCATCGGGGCAGGGGATTATTCCCTCCACTTT. The chain carries TRBV27 and TRBJ1-6; D is possibly TRBD1 (6 bases). There are 14 residues in the CDR3. Trimming left V 6 bases short and J 14 bases short, with 20 bases between. Germline V gives CDR1 MNHEY, CDR2 SMNVEV (reference sequence).

The rearrangement links TRBV28 to TRBJ2-1; TRBD2 matches 10 bases. The CDR3 has 14 residues. Trimming at V came to 5 bases and at J to 10 bases, leaving 8 bases not matched to a gene. CDR1 and CDR2 (germline): MDHEN, SYDVKM. The CDR3 loop reads CASSASGRAREQFF. The CDR3 nucleotides are TGTGCCAGCAGTGCCAGCGGGAGGGCCCGAGAGCAGTTCTTC.